Listed here are 7 T cell receptor beta chains from one sample, sequenced in a study of blood T cells in healthy people across ages. A second roughly 6 to 11 cycle PCR used barcoded and J-beta primers. TCRdb called the 5' RACE reads again in MiXCR, with one record for every CDR3 protein. The table records hundreds of thousands of distinct CDR3 sequences, roughly 44% of them present only once. The sample consisted of blood. Receptors were obtained from a man aged 60-69 years in good health.

This chain connects TRBV7-3 to TRBJ2-1, with TRBD2 matching over 12 bases. The V and J ends lost 3 bases and 15 bases, in that order; junction bases with no gene match: 12. CDR1 and CDR2 from the germline V gene are SGHTA and FQGTGA. This CDR3 has 15 residues. CDR3 nucleotide sequence: TGTGCCAGCAGCTTCGCTAGCGGGGGGGCCCCTCGGTTGTTCTTC. It specifies CASSFASGGAPRLFF.

V is TRBV6-2 or TRBV6-3 and J is TRBJ2-1; D possibly corresponds to TRBD2 (5 bases). Germline V gives CDR1 MNHEY, CDR2 SVGEGT. CDR3 length: 16 amino acids. V lost 3 bases and J 1 base, leaving 13 bases between the germline ends. Here the CDR3 reads CASSYIEAESYNEQFF. The CDR3 region has the DNA TGTGCCAGCAGTTATATAGAAGCGGAGTCCTACAATGAGCAGTTCTTC.

This clonotype was recorded once. The chain employs TRBV27 and TRBJ2-2, with D perhaps given as TRBD1 or TRBD2 (5 bases each). This CDR3 spans 16 amino acids. V was clipped by 6 bases and J by 3 bases, with 17 bases between them. CDR1 is MNHEY and CDR2 is SMNVEV in the germline V gene (reference sequence). The CDR3 loop reads CASSSGLRGYTGELFF. The CDR3 DNA reads TGTGCCAGCAGCTCCGGACTTAGGGGTTACACCGGGGAGCTGTTTTTT.

This clonotype was seen a single time. V and J are TRBV7-2 and TRBJ2-3; 8 bases agree with TRBD1. The CDR3 extends over 17 amino acids. Germline V gene lookup returns CDR1 SGHTA and CDR2 FQGNSA. The V gene end was trimmed by 2 bases and the J gene end by 1 base; junction bases not matched to a gene: 8. CDR3 sequence: CASSLRDRGFGTDTQYF. In DNA, the CDR3 is TGTGCCAGCAGCTTACGAGACAGGGGTTTTGGCACAGATACGCAGTATTTT.

The J gene is TRBJ2-5, the V gene TRBV4-3; TRBD2 matches 7 bases. Germline V gene sequence: CDR1 LGHNA, CDR2 YSLEER. There are 17 residues in the CDR3. V lost 1 base to trimming and J lost 0 bases; unmatched junction nucleotides: 8. The CDR3 sequence: CASSQVVSGMYQETQYF. In DNA, the CDR3 is TGCGCCAGCAGCCAAGTCGTCAGCGGGATGTACCAAGAGACCCAGTACTTC.

The rearrangement uses TRBV20-1 and TRBJ2-1; tentatively, D is TRBD1 or TRBD2 (6 bases each). Germline V gives CDR1 DFQATT, CDR2 SNEGSKA (reference sequence). The V end lost 5 bases, the J end lost 8 bases, and 19 bases lay between the germline ends. This CDR3 has 14 residues. The CDR3 is CSAGGRGLVHEQFF. CDR3 DNA: TGCAGTGCTGGCGGCCGGGGGCTCGTGCATGAGCAGTTCTTC.

This chain joins TRBV12-3 or TRBV12-4 and TRBJ2-5; 10 bases line up with TRBD2. V gave up 3 bases and J gave up 4 bases; unmatched junction bases: 8. CDR3 length equals 16 residues. The CDR3 nucleotides are TGTGCCAGCAGTTTCGTATCCGGGACTAGCGCAGAGACCCAGTACTTC. Its translation: CASSFVSGTSAETQYF.